A selection of T cell receptor beta chains follows, all from one sample in a study of cytomegalovirus exposure and HLA in healthy donors. Assay: immunoSEQ multiplex PCR; the TCRdb copy retains only in-frame clones and omits some. The data contain approximately 140,000 clones, around 83% of them singletons. The sequencing sample was made of PBMCs. All receptors derive from a girl aged 2 to 10 in good health and CMV-seronegative. Both conserved end residues are part of each CDR3. A D gene is named only where the DNA matches it firmly. Part of the rows lack a size; the others show once, few, many or a class for expanded clones.

>NA|TRBJ2-7|NA|TRBV28
TGTGCCACCACCTTCAACAGTGCCGAGCAGTACTTC
CATTFNSAEQYF
>NA|TRBJ2-7|NA|TRBV21-1
TGTGCCAGCAGCAACGGGGCCCCTCCGGGACAGGGGCCAACCTACGAGCAGTACTTC
CASSNGAPPGQGPTYEQYF
>NA|TRBJ2-2|NA|TRBV27
TGTGCCAGCACCCTCGGGGGACCGAACACCGGGGAGCTGTTTTTT
CASTLGGPNTGELFF
>NA|TRBJ1-2|TRBD1|TRBV7-2
TGTGCCAGCAGACGGACAGGATCTAACTATGGCTACACCTTC
CASRRTGSNYGYTF
>NA|TRBJ2-7|NA|TRBV7-8
TGTGCCAGCAGCTCACAACATTCCCGGGACTCCCTTGAGGAGCAGTACTTC
CASSSQHSRDSLEEQYF
>NA|TRBJ1-1|TRBD1|TRBV30
TGTGCCTGGAGTACATCCGTCCCGGGACAGGGACGGGCTTTCTTT
CAWSTSVPGQGRAFF
>NA|TRBJ2-2|TRBD2|TRBV5-1
TGCGCCAGCAGCCCGGGACTAGCGGCCAACACCGGGGAGCTGTTTTTT
CASSPGLAANTGELFF
>NA|TRBJ2-7|NA|TRBV28
TGTGCCAGCAGTTTCTGGGAAGGGAGGTACGAGCAGTACTTC
CASSFWEGRYEQYF
>NA|TRBJ1-4|NA|TRBV4-1
TGCGCCAGCAGCCAAAGATCGGCGACGGGTAATGAACAACTGTTTTTT
CASSQRSATGNEQLFF
>NA|TRBJ1-2|NA|TRBV4-1
TGCGCCAGCAGCCAAGGAGGACAGCTTAACTATGGCTACACCTTC
CASSQGGQLNYGYTF
>NA|TRBJ2-1|TRBD2|TRBV7-9
TGTGCCAGCAGCTCCCCCCTCCGGGACTACCGAGACAATGAGCAGTTCTTC
CASSSPLRDYRDNEQFF
>NA|TRBJ2-1|TRBD2|TRBV4-1
TGCGCCAGCAGCCCGGGACTAGCGGTTTCTCACCACAATGAGCAGTTCTTC
CASSPGLAVSHHNEQFF
>NA|TRBJ2-7|TRBD1|TRBV6-5
TGTGCCAGCAGGGAAACAGGGGGCATGGACGAGCAGTACTTC
CASRETGGMDEQYF
>NA|TRBJ2-7|NA|TRBV2
TGTGCCAGCAGTGTAAGGGGGTCCTACGAGCAGTACTTC
CASSVRGSYEQYF
>NA|TRBJ2-6|NA|TRBV15
TGTGCCACCAGCAGAGATCCCCCCCGGAGTCCTGGGGCCAACGTCCTGACTTTC
CATSRDPPRSPGANVLTF
>once|TRBJ1-4|NA|TRBV7-9
TGTGCCAGCAGCTTAGAGCCCGGAGAGGAAAAACTGTTTTTT
CASSLEPGEEKLFF
>NA|TRBJ2-6|NA|TRBV5-6
TGTGCCAGCAGCGAAGTATTGAGCTCTGGGGCCAACGTCCTGACTTTC
CASSEVLSSGANVLTF
>NA|TRBJ2-5|TRBD2|TRBV25-1
TGTGCCAGCAGTGAACCGACCGGGACTAGCGGGAGGGGACTGTACTTC
CASSEPTGTSGRGLYF
>NA|TRBJ2-1|TRBD2|TRBV4-3
TGCGCCAGCAGCCAAGAGCGCTGGACTAGCGGGGTTTACTACTCCTACAATGAGCAGTTCTTC
CASSQERWTSGVYYSYNEQFF
>NA|TRBJ1-1|NA|TRBV6-1
TGTGCCGCCACGTGGACAGAGAACACTGAAGCTTTCTTT
CAATWTENTEAFF
>NA|TRBJ1-6|TRBD1|TRBV4-2
TGTGCCAGCAGCCCGGACAGGGGAAATTCACCCCTCCACTTT
CASSPDRGNSPLHF
>NA|TRBJ2-1|TRBD2|TRBV5-6
TGTGCCAGCAGCCGATGGGGTCCTAGCGGACACAATGAGCAGTTCTTC
CASSRWGPSGHNEQFF
>once|TRBJ2-3|NA|TRBV29-1
TGCAGCGTTGAGGGGGGGCAAGGGAAGTATTTT
CSVEGGQGKYF
>NA|TRBJ2-7|NA|TRBV7-9
TGTGCCAGCAGCCCACGGACAAGGCTCTACGAGCAGTACTTC
CASSPRTRLYEQYF
>NA|TRBJ2-1|TRBD2|TRBV10-3
TGTGCCATCCCCCCCCCTAGCGGGAGTATAAGCAATGAGCAGTTCTTC
CAIPPPSGSISNEQFF
>NA|TRBJ2-1|TRBD1|TRBV18
TGTGCCAGCTCACCACGGGACAGGGGGCGAGACAATGAGCAGTTCTTC
CASSPRDRGRDNEQFF
>many|TRBJ1-5|NA|TRBV9
TGTGCCAGCAGTAGAACGGAGGATCAGCCCCAGCATTTT
CASSRTEDQPQHF
>few|TRBJ1-1|NA|TRBV4-3
TGCGCCAGCAGCCAAGAGGCAGATTTGAACACTGAAGCTTTCTTT
CASSQEADLNTEAFF
>NA|TRBJ2-1|TRBD2|TRBV5-1
TGCGCCAGCAGCGTACGACTAGCGGGGGTTTACAATGAGCAGTTCTTC
CASSVRLAGVYNEQFF
>NA|TRBJ2-5|NA|TRBV19
TGTGCCAGTAGTATCGCACTCCAAGAGACCCAGTACTTC
CASSIALQETQYF
>NA|TRBJ1-4|TRBD1|TRBV19
TGTGCCAGTAGCACGGACAGGTTGAGTGAAAAACTGTTTTTT
CASSTDRLSEKLFF
>few|TRBJ2-1|NA|TRBV7-8
TGTGCCAGCAGCTTAGCTTTCGGGTTGGGTGAGCAGTTCTTC
CASSLAFGLGEQFF
>NA|TRBJ2-5|TRBD2|TRBV19
TGTGCCAGTAGCCCTGGGGGGGTAGAGACCCAGTACTTC
CASSPGGVETQYF
>NA|TRBJ1-1|NA|TRBV6-5
TGTGCCAGCAGTGTAGGGGCGCATACTGAAGCTTTCTTT
CASSVGAHTEAFF
>few|TRBJ2-4|NA|TRBV5-6
TGTGCCAGCAGCTTAGGGGGTGGTGGAAACATTCAGTACTTC
CASSLGGGGNIQYF
>NA|TRBJ2-7|TRBD2|TRBV9
TGTGCCAGCAGCGAAGCGGGAGACTCCTACGAGCAGTACTTC
CASSEAGDSYEQYF
>NA|TRBJ1-2|NA|TRBV7-9
TGTGCCAGCAGCTTAATAGTTGCGGGGGCGGGCTATACCTTC
CASSLIVAGAGYTF
>NA|TRBJ1-1|NA|TRBV4-2
TGTGCCAGCAGCCAAGACACGGGTTCTGAAGCTTTCTTT
CASSQDTGSEAFF
>NA|TRBJ2-7|NA|TRBV25-1
TGTGCCAGCTGCCCCTCGGACGGGACCTACGAGCAGTACTTC
CASCPSDGTYEQYF
>once|TRBJ1-6|NA|TRBV6-5
TGTGCCAGCAGGAAACAGGGAAGAAATTCACCCCTCCACTTT
CASRKQGRNSPLHF
>once|TRBJ1-2|TRBD1|TRBV5-4
TGTGCCAGCAGGGGACAGGGCCTCTCCACCCCCTATGGCTACACCTTC
CASRGQGLSTPYGYTF
>NA|TRBJ2-5|NA|TRBV27
TGTGCCAGCAAGCAAAATCAAGAGACCCAGTACTTC
CASKQNQETQYF
>NA|TRBJ1-5|NA|TRBV5-8
TGTGCCAGCAGCTTGCTAGGAGGCAATCAGCCCCAGCATTTT
CASSLLGGNQPQHF